This entry describes one T cell receptor (beta chain). Its antigen is undetermined. The sample comes from a study of T cell responses to AZD1222 COVID-19 vaccine. On the study more broadly: Second doses that came at about 4 or about 12 weeks were put together.

Sequencing was performed with immunoSEQ multiplex PCR; in TCRdb, only in-frame clones are kept and a portion is missing. The sample consists of roughly 150,000 clones, roughly nine tenths of them appearing once. Study findings and constraints: The breadth and depth of Spike-specific TCRs increased once two AZD1222 doses had been given. Without day 14 samples, only post-peak T cell repertoires were studied.

Trimming removed 4 bases from V and 7 bases from J, with 16 bases in between. The CDR3 covers 14 residues. The V gene's germline CDR1 is MNHEY and CDR2 SVGAGI. The receptor's source is an adult in good health. The V call is TRBV6-5, the J call TRBJ1-2; tentative D call: TRBD1 (5 bases). The sequencing here drew on peripheral blood, taken on day 0 of AZD1222 vaccination. CDR3 in DNA: TGTGCCAGCAGTTCCCCGACGGGGCGGGGTGGCTACACCTTC. This gives the protein CASSSPTGRGGYTF.